These 11 T cell receptor beta chains came from one sample sequenced in a study of T cell responses to AZD1222 COVID-19 vaccine. TCRdb's copy holds only in-frame clones and misses some; the assay was immunoSEQ multiplex PCR. The sample lists over 120,000 clones, more than 70% seen once, with 5% to 6% in the top ten. The source material was peripheral blood, sampled 28 days after the second AZD1222 dose. The receptors originated from an adult who received the AZD1222 COVID-19 vaccine.

The rearrangement links TRBV7-2 to TRBJ1-3; D gene unclear. V lost 1 base and J 4 bases, leaving 14 bases between the germline ends. The length of the CDR3 is 16 residues. Germline-derived CDR1 and CDR2 are SGHTA and FQGNSA. In DNA form, the CDR3 reads TGTGCCAGCAGCTTAGTCGGGCTAACCCTGGGAAACACCATATATTTT. It codes for CASSLVGLTLGNTIYF.

This chain links TRBV6-5 with TRBJ2-3; D gene uncertain. The CDR3 has 12 amino acids. Germline V gene lookup returns CDR1 MNHEY and CDR2 SVGAGI. Deletions cut 2 bases from V and 6 bases from J, with 6 bases between. CDR3 sequence reads: CASSYNGDTQYF. In nucleotides, the CDR3 is TGTGCCAGCAGTTACAATGGTGATACGCAGTATTTT.

CDR3 in amino acids: CAWSVVLGHEQYF. CDR3 in DNA: TGTGCCTGGAGTGTGGTGCTTGGCCACGAGCAGTACTTC. The chain is built from TRBV30 and TRBJ2-7, with D unclear. V was clipped by 0 bases and J by 5 bases, with 11 bases between them. The germline CDR1 and CDR2 sequences are GTSNPN and SVGIG (reference sequence). This CDR3 comprises 13 residues.

Here the CDR3 reads CASSSPGTALGKLFF. CDR3 sequence (DNA): TGTGCCAGTAGTTCACCCGGGACAGCCTTAGGAAAACTGTTTTTT. This chain joins TRBV19 and TRBJ1-4; 7 bases align to TRBD1. There are 15 residues in the CDR3. Germline trimming cut 5 bases from V and 10 bases from J; bases unmatched to any gene: 13. CDR1 is LNHDA, CDR2 SQIVND, per germline (reference sequence).

The chain couples TRBV11-2 to TRBJ2-6; 12 bases align to TRBD1. The length of the CDR3 is 19 residues. Germline V gene data show CDR1 as SGHAT and CDR2 as FQNNGV. J gave up 1 base and V 1 base, and 5 bases lay outside the gene matches. In DNA, the CDR3 is TGTGCCAGCAGCTTAGTAGGGACAGGGGGCGCTTCTGGGGCCAACGTCCTGACTTTC. Its translation is CASSLVGTGGASGANVLTF.

The rearrangement links TRBV12-3 or TRBV12-4 to TRBJ2-7, with a tentative D call TRBD2 (5 bases). Trimming shortened V by 6 bases and J by 5 bases, and 11 bases separated the two germline ends. This CDR3 has 12 amino acids. The CDR3 region has the DNA TGTGCCAGCAGCCCAAACGGGAACGAGCAGTACTTC. Translation gives CASSPNGNEQYF.

The rearrangement links TRBV9 to TRBJ1-2; no reliable D call. The CDR3 is 13 amino acids. Looked up from germline, CDR1 is SGDLS and CDR2 is YYNGEE. Trimming shortened V by 3 bases and J by 8 bases, and 14 bases separated the two germline ends. CDR3 coding DNA: TGTGCCAGCAGCGCTACCCTGGTCGGCGGCTACACCTTC. Its translation: CASSATLVGGYTF.

The chain couples TRBV5-1 to TRBJ2-5; 12 nucleotides align to TRBD2. There are 16 residues in the CDR3. CDR1 and CDR2 from the germline V gene are SGHRS and YFSETQ. Trimming removed 1 base from V and 3 bases from J; junction bases left unmatched: 4. CDR3 coding DNA: TGCGCCAGCAGCTTGTTGGCTAGCGGGGGGGAAGAGACCCAGTACTTC. Its translation is CASSLLASGGEETQYF.

A single count supports this clone. The chain carries TRBV6-5 and TRBJ1-3; D gene uncertain. Trimming left V 7 bases short and J 0 bases short, with 10 bases between. The CDR3 contains 14 residues. Germline assignment: CDR1 MNHEY and CDR2 SVGAGI. In nucleotides, the CDR3 is TGTGCCAGCACCTATCTAAGCTCTGGAAACACCATATATTTT. Its protein is CASTYLSSGNTIYF.

This chain uses TRBV15 with TRBJ2-1; D is perhaps TRBD1 (6 bases). V lost 5 bases and J 2 bases, leaving 13 bases between the germline ends. CDR1 and CDR2 from the germline V gene are LNHNV and YYDKDF (reference sequence). This CDR3 region has 15 residues. Here the CDR3 reads CATSSGQPTYNEQFF. CDR3 coding DNA: TGTGCCACCAGCTCCGGACAGCCAACCTACAATGAGCAGTTCTTC.

This chain joins TRBV10-1 and TRBJ1-1; D remains ambiguous. Germline CDR1 WNHNN, CDR2 SYGVQD (reference sequence). The CDR3 spans 13 residues. V lost 6 bases and J 0 bases, leaving 8 bases between the germline ends. CDR3 in DNA: TGCGCCAGCAGCAACGGGCTGAACACTGAAGCTTTCTTT. This encodes CASSNGLNTEAFF.